This is a list of T cell receptor beta chains from one sample in a study of T cell responses to AZD1222 COVID-19 vaccine. The assay was immunoSEQ multiplex PCR, and TCRdb's table has in-frame clones only and misses some. The table lists about 130,000 clones, more than 75% of them singletons. Sequences were derived from peripheral blood, sampled 28 days after the second AZD1222 dose. The receptor set was obtained from an adult who received the AZD1222 COVID-19 vaccine. Each CDR3 is given with its conserved first and last residue. Each record gives: J gene, clone size, V gene, D gene, CDR3 DNA, CDR3 protein. D genes are given only for firm matches. Part of the rows lack a size; the others show once, few, many or a class for expanded clones.

TRBJ1-3 | - | TRBV5-1 | - | TGCGCCAGCAGCCGCACGACAGGCAGATCTGGAAACACCATATATTTT | CASSRTTGRSGNTIYF
TRBJ2-1 | - | TRBV7-3 | TRBD2 | TGTGCCAGTGGACTAGCGGGAGGATCTTACAATGAGCAGTTCTTC | CASGLAGGSYNEQFF
TRBJ1-2 | - | TRBV9 | TRBD1 | TGTGCCAGCAGCCCCCAACCCCTGACAGGGGGCAATGTTAACTATGGCTACACCTTC | CASSPQPLTGGNVNYGYTF
TRBJ2-1 | - | TRBV5-1 | - | TGCGCCAGCAGCTTGGTAGGCAAATACAATGAGCAGTTCTTC | CASSLVGKYNEQFF
TRBJ1-6 | - | TRBV28 | - | TGTGCCAGCAGTTTGGTACAGATGAGCTCCTATAATTCACCCCTCCACTTT | CASSLVQMSSYNSPLHF
TRBJ1-1 | - | TRBV10-2 | - | TGCGCCAGCAGTGACTCGGGGGACACTGAAGCTTTCTTT | CASSDSGDTEAFF
TRBJ2-2 | - | TRBV5-1 | - | TGCGCCAGCAGCTTGGGCATCACCGGGGAGCTGTTTTTT | CASSLGITGELFF
TRBJ1-5 | - | TRBV19 | - | TGTGCCAGTAGGTCTAGCAGGAATAGCAATCAGCCCCAGCATTTT | CASRSSRNSNQPQHF
TRBJ1-2 | - | TRBV5-1 | - | TGCGCCAGCAGCCCGGGGGGAGGGCATGGCTACACCTTC | CASSPGGGHGYTF
TRBJ1-2 | - | TRBV4-1 | - | TGCGCCAGCAGCCCGGAACCGGGACTCGGGGTGCGCTACACCTTC | CASSPEPGLGVRYTF
TRBJ1-5 | - | TRBV2 | - | TGTGCCAGCAGTGAAGGGGGAGGGGCAGGGGCTCCTAATCAGCCCCAGCATTTT | CASSEGGGAGAPNQPQHF
TRBJ2-3 | - | TRBV7-6 | - | TGTGCCAGCAGCCGACAGGGAGGGCCACAGAATACGCAGTATTTT | CASSRQGGPQNTQYF
TRBJ1-2 | - | TRBV12-3/TRBV12-4 | - | TGTGCCAGCAGTAAGTCGGCTAACTATGGCTACACCTTC | CASSKSANYGYTF
TRBJ2-7 | - | TRBV7-8 | TRBD2 | TGTGCCAGCAGCGCGACGACTAGCGGGAGTATCTACGAGCAGTACTTC | CASSATTSGSIYEQYF
TRBJ1-3 | - | TRBV5-8 | - | TGTGCCAGCAGCTTGCATCCGGGAACGGGTGGAAACACCATATATTTT | CASSLHPGTGGNTIYF
TRBJ1-5 | once | TRBV10-2 | TRBD1 | TGCGCCAGCAGTGAAAGTGGGACAGATCAGCCCCAGCATTTT | CASSESGTDQPQHF
TRBJ1-5 | - | TRBV6-5 | - | TGTGCCAGCAGTCCGGGACTCCCTGTACAGCCCCAGCATTTT | CASSPGLPVQPQHF
TRBJ2-7 | - | TRBV10-3 | - | TGTGCCATCAGTGAATCCCGCTACGAGCAGTACTTC | CAISESRYEQYF
TRBJ2-3 | - | TRBV6-5 | - | TGTGCCAGCAGTTACGGCGCCTACGCTTCCACAGATACGCAGTATTTT | CASSYGAYASTDTQYF
TRBJ1-5 | - | TRBV24-1 | - | TGTGCCACCAGTGATAGGACTTATAGCAATCAGCCCCAGCATTTT | CATSDRTYSNQPQHF
TRBJ2-1 | - | TRBV18 | - | TGTGCCAGCTCACCACCGGACTCAAAGCAGTTCTTC | CASSPPDSKQFF
TRBJ2-7 | - | TRBV5-4 | - | TGTGCCAGCAGCCTCGCCACGGGCAGGGCGGGAGAGCAGTACTTC | CASSLATGRAGEQYF
TRBJ2-1 | - | TRBV25-1 | - | TGTGCCAGCAGTGACCTTAGGTCGGAAGATGAGCAGTTCTTC | CASSDLRSEDEQFF
TRBJ2-1 | - | TRBV6-1 | - | TGTGCCAGCAGTGAGGCGGGGCGAGCTTACAATGAGCAGTTCTTC | CASSEAGRAYNEQFF
TRBJ2-1 | few | TRBV11-2 | - | TGTGCCAGCAGCAGGGGACTGAACCACAATGAGCAGTTCTTC | CASSRGLNHNEQFF
TRBJ1-2 | once | TRBV28 | - | TGTGCCAGCAGACCCGCCGGGCCCTACTATGGCTACACCTTC | CASRPAGPYYGYTF
TRBJ1-3 | - | TRBV27 | - | TGTGCCAGCAGTCGAAGACCGACATTCTCTGGAAACACCATATATTTT | CASSRRPTFSGNTIYF
TRBJ1-2 | - | TRBV28 | - | TGTGCCAGCAGCCGTGGGGGGGCGCCGAATGGCTACACCTTC | CASSRGGAPNGYTF
TRBJ2-7 | - | TRBV19 | - | TGTGCCAGCAGTTATGACTATTTCTCCTACGAGCAGTACTTC | CASSYDYFSYEQYF
TRBJ1-2 | - | TRBV5-5 | - | TGTGCCAGCAGCGTCGACAGCTATGGCTACACCTTC | CASSVDSYGYTF
TRBJ2-1 | - | TRBV6-5 | - | TGTGCCAGCAGTCCACGTAATGAGCAGTTCTTC | CASSPRNEQFF
TRBJ2-7 | - | TRBV6-1 | - | TGTGCCAGCAGTGAAAACATCTACTTATCCTACGAGCAGTACTTC | CASSENIYLSYEQYF
TRBJ1-1 | - | TRBV18 | - | TGTGCCAGCTCATTGGCAGAGAGCACTGAAGCTTTCTTT | CASSLAESTEAFF
TRBJ2-7 | - | TRBV6-9 | - | TGTGCCAGCAGTTATTCGAGTCGGGACCCCTACGAGCAGTACTTC | CASSYSSRDPYEQYF
TRBJ2-1 | - | TRBV2 | TRBD1 | TGTGCCAGCAGTGAAACCCAGGGGGCAGGCGAGCAGTTCTTC | CASSETQGAGEQFF
TRBJ2-3 | - | TRBV24-1 | - | TGTGCCACCAGTGCTCGAGGTGGACCGTTCAGCACAGATACGCAGTATTTT | CATSARGGPFSTDTQYF
TRBJ2-7 | - | TRBV11-3 | - | TGTGCCAGCAGCTCAGGGCCTACCTACGAGCAGTACTTC | CASSSGPTYEQYF
TRBJ1-6 | - | TRBV2 | - | TGTGCCAGCAGTGAACCCGAGTCACCCCTCCACTTT | CASSEPESPLHF
TRBJ2-1 | - | TRBV24-1 | - | TGTGCCACCAGTGATTTGGCAGGAGGATCCTACAATGAGCAGTTCTTC | CATSDLAGGSYNEQFF
TRBJ2-2 | - | TRBV18 | - | TGTGCCAGCTCACCTAGACAGGATCACGGGGAGCTGTTTTTT | CASSPRQDHGELFF
TRBJ2-5 | - | TRBV28 | - | TGTGCCAGCAGTTTAGGAATAACAGGAGCCCAAGAGACCCAGTACTTC | CASSLGITGAQETQYF
TRBJ2-7 | - | TRBV5-1 | - | TGCGCCAGCAGCCCTGGACACGGGAGCTCCTACGAGCAGTACTTC | CASSPGHGSSYEQYF
TRBJ2-7 | - | TRBV2 | TRBD2 | TGTGCCAGCAGTGATTATAGCGGGAAAATTTACGAGCAGTACTTC | CASSDYSGKIYEQYF
TRBJ2-5 | - | TRBV12-3/TRBV12-4 | - | TGTGCCAGCAGTTTTGGCCTAGTAAGGACCCAGTACTTC | CASSFGLVRTQYF
TRBJ2-7 | - | TRBV3-1/TRBV3-2 | TRBD2 | TGTGCCAGCAGCCAAGGTAGCGGGAAGCCCTACGAGCAGTACTTC | CASSQGSGKPYEQYF